The 8 T cell receptor beta chains listed next were all sequenced from one sample in a study of cytomegalovirus exposure and HLA in healthy donors. This table comes from immunoSEQ multiplex PCR, and its TCRdb copy is limited to in-frame clones, with some not included. In the table there are 100,000 to 150,000 clones, approximately 95% of which are singletons. Sequencing was carried out using PBMCs. These receptor sequences come from a man between 18 and 29 years old in good health and CMV-seronegative.

The chain joins TRBV7-8 to TRBJ2-7; possibly TRBD2 for D (7 bases). The germline V gene has CDR1 SGHVS and CDR2 FQNEAQ. Trimming took off 3 bases at V and 4 bases at J, with 13 bases between the two ends. The CDR3 covers 14 residues. The CDR3 region has the DNA TGTGCCAGCAGCTTGGGGGGGCGGGATTACGAGCAGTACTTC. Its protein is CASSLGGRDYEQYF. Full variable domain (missing parts from reference TRBV7-8 and TRBJ2-7): GAGVSQSPRYKVAKRGQDVALRCDPISGHVSLFWYQQALGQGPEFLTYFQNEAQLDKSGLPSDRFFAERPEGSVSTLKIQRTQQEDSAVYLCASSLGGRDYEQYFGPGTRLTVT.

This chain joins TRBV29-1 and TRBJ2-7; TRBD2 aligns across 10 bases. Germline V gene lookup returns CDR1 SQVTM and CDR2 ANQGSEA. V lost 7 bases and J lost 4; bases outside the gene matches: 7. CDR3 length equals 13 residues. The DNA of the CDR3 is TGCAGCGCAATAGCGGGAGGTTTATACGAGCAGTACTTC. Its translation is CSAIAGGLYEQYF.

Here the CDR3 reads CSAPDRVEAFF. Written as DNA, the CDR3 is TGCAGTGCTCCGGACAGGGTTGAAGCTTTCTTT. This chain uses TRBV20-1 with TRBJ1-1; 8 bases fit TRBD1. The trim removed 5 bases at V and 7 bases at J, leaving 3 bases unmatched. The germline V gene has CDR1 DFQATT and CDR2 SNEGSKA (reference sequence). CDR3 size: 11 residues.

The V gene is TRBV5-1, the J gene TRBJ1-4; 8 positions agree with TRBD1. The CDR3 loop spans 17 amino acids. Germline values: CDR1 SGHRS, CDR2 YFSETQ. Unmatched junction bases numbered 7, after V lost 3 bases and J lost 0 bases. The chain's CDR3 is CASSSVTGEATNEKLFF. Written as DNA, the CDR3 is TGCGCCAGCAGCTCGGTGACAGGGGAGGCAACTAATGAAAAACTGTTTTTT.

The V call is TRBV7-9, the J call TRBJ2-7; TRBD1 matches at 7 bases. This CDR3 is built from 16 residues. Germline loops: CDR1 SEHNR, CDR2 FQNEAQ (reference sequence). The V and J ends lost 2 bases and 4 bases, in that order; junction bases with no gene match: 11. CDR3: CASSLPGTEGIYEQYF. The CDR3 nucleotides are TGTGCCAGCAGCTTACCCGGGACAGAGGGCATATACGAGCAGTACTTC.

The rearrangement joins TRBV7-3 to TRBJ2-5; 9 nucleotides align to TRBD2. With V trimmed by 3 bases and J by 0 bases, 5 bases remained unmatched. Germline CDR1 reads SGHTA; CDR2 reads FQGTGA. CDR3 length: 16 amino acids. The CDR3 here is CASSLGTSPYQETQYF. CDR3 DNA: TGTGCCAGCAGCTTGGGGACTAGCCCCTACCAAGAGACCCAGTACTTC.

The chain carries TRBV7-9 and TRBJ1-4, with TRBD1 as a possible D gene (5 bases). The length of the CDR3 is 14 residues. Germline V gene sequence: CDR1 SEHNR, CDR2 FQNEAQ (reference sequence). The germline V and J ends were trimmed by 4 bases and 6 bases, with 12 bases remaining between them. This CDR3 is CASSSGLADEKLFF. As DNA, the CDR3 is TGTGCCAGCAGCTCAGGGTTAGCGGATGAAAAACTGTTTTTT.

This chain joins TRBV27 and TRBJ1-2; D is unresolved. Trimming removed 0 bases at V and 1 base at J, with 12 bases between. CDR3 length equals 16 residues. Germline CDR1 is MNHEY and CDR2 is SMNVEV (reference sequence). This CDR3 is CASSLSVTPINYGYTF. CDR3 nucleotide sequence: TGTGCCAGCAGTTTATCTGTGACACCAATTAACTATGGCTACACCTTC.